The next 9 T cell receptor beta chains were all read from a single sample in a study of blood T cell repertoires in COVID-19. Produced via immunoSEQ multiplex PCR; TCRdb's table is partial and in-frame only. Here the sample spans around 38,000 clones, around nine tenths being singletons. Sequencing was performed on peripheral blood. These receptors all come from a man aged 60 to 69 with COVID-19, enrolled during active disease.

This sequence joins TRBV28 and TRBJ1-5; 7 nucleotides match TRBD1. The germline V gene encodes CDR1 MDHEN and CDR2 SYDVKM. This CDR3 is built from 20 residues. The trim removed 8 bases at V and 3 bases at J, leaving 25 bases unmatched. The CDR3 bases are TGTGCCAGCCTCATTCCACAGGGGCTTTATTCGCCTGGGGACAATCAGCCCCAGCATTTT. This gives the protein CASLIPQGLYSPGDNQPQHF.

The rearrangement uses TRBV4-1 and TRBJ1-4; D unclear. Germline V gives CDR1 MGHRA, CDR2 YSYEKL. The CDR3 sequence is 14 residues long. V lost 4 bases and J 0 bases, leaving 6 bases between the germline ends. The CDR3 DNA reads TGCGCCAGCAGCCGGGGAGCAACTAATGAAAAACTGTTTTTT. It yields the protein CASSRGATNEKLFF.

This clone was seen only once. The gene calls are TRBV30 and TRBJ1-4; TRBD1 aligns across 9 bases. This CDR3 spans 14 amino acids. V was pared by 2 bases and J by 6 bases, with 4 bases of the junction left unmatched. From germline, CDR1 is GTSNPN and CDR2 SVGIG (reference sequence). The CDR3 protein is CAWSRTGDDEKLFF. CDR3 nucleotides: TGTGCCTGGAGTCGGACAGGGGATGATGAAAAACTGTTTTTT.

The chain is built from TRBV6-6 and TRBJ2-7, with 7 bases aligning to TRBD1. The CDR3 is 14 amino acids. The V gene end was trimmed by 5 bases and the J gene end by 6 bases; junction bases not matched to a gene: 10. The germline V gene has CDR1 MNHNY and CDR2 SVGAGI (reference sequence). In DNA form, the CDR3 reads TGTGCCAGCAGTGAGACAGGGAGACGATCCGAGCAGTACTTC. It specifies CASSETGRRSEQYF.

This clone is a singleton in its sample. V gene TRBV27 combines with J gene TRBJ1-2, with D unclear. There are 13 residues in the CDR3. In germline, CDR1 is MNHEY, CDR2 SMNVEV (reference sequence). With 6 bases removed from V and 1 base from J, the gap between germline ends came to 9 bases. The CDR3 sequence is CASRMSVNYGYTF. In nucleotides, the CDR3 is TGTGCCAGCAGGATGTCGGTTAACTATGGCTACACCTTC.

The rearrangement uses TRBV4-2 and TRBJ2-1; 8 nucleotides match TRBD1. CDR1 and CDR2 (germline): LGHNA, YNFKEQ. This CDR3 is 15 amino acids long. V lost 0 bases to trimming and J lost 8 bases; unmatched junction nucleotides: 6. CDR3 region: CASSQDEAGGYEQFF. The DNA for the CDR3 is TGTGCCAGCAGCCAAGATGAGGCAGGGGGCTATGAGCAGTTCTTC.

This rearrangement joins TRBV6-5 to TRBJ2-3; weak D call: TRBD1 (5 bases). The CDR3 length is 13 residues. CDR1 MNHEY and CDR2 SVGAGI come from the germline V gene. V lost 7 bases, J lost 4 bases, and 12 bases lay in between. Here the CDR3 DNA reads TGTGCCAGCACCATAAGGGGTGCAGATACGCAGTATTTT. Translated: CASTIRGADTQYF.

This rearrangement joins TRBV6-1 to TRBJ2-6; maybe TRBD1 (6 bases). Trimming removed 1 base at V and 2 bases at J, with 6 bases between. CDR3 length: 15 residues. The germline V gene has CDR1 MNHNS and CDR2 SASEGT. Here the CDR3 DNA reads TGTGCCAGCAGTGAAGACAGGGCTGGGGCCAACGTCCTGACTTTC. Translation: CASSEDRAGANVLTF.

Note on this clone: The sample holds other DNA sequences that translate to the same CDR3. This chain links TRBV12-3 or TRBV12-4 with TRBJ1-1; D is ambiguous. The CDR3 is made up of 13 amino acids. V dropped 2 bases and J dropped 2 bases, with 6 bases sitting between them. CDR3 coding DNA: TGTGCCAGCAGTTTAAACAGAAACACTGAAGCTTTCTTT. Translating it yields CASSLNRNTEAFF.